A single sample gave rise to the 13 T cell receptor beta chains below, sequenced in a study of T cell repertoires in ileal Crohn's disease. Libraries were prepared by immunoSEQ multiplex PCR; TCRdb keeps only in-frame clonotypes and omits some of them. The sample lists 15,000 to 20,000 clones, roughly 70% seen once, with roughly 5.5% in the top ten. The specimen was ileal tissue. These receptors all come from an adult with Crohn's disease.

This clone was observed once. The rearrangement uses TRBV2 and TRBJ2-7; 7 bases fit TRBD1. This CDR3 is built from 13 residues. Trimming at V came to 6 bases and at J to 3 bases, leaving 5 bases not matched to a gene. In germline, CDR1 is SNHLY, CDR2 FYNNEI. DNA for the CDR3: TGTGCCAGCAGGACGACAGGGAGCTACGAGCAGTACTTC. Residues: CASRTTGSYEQYF.

This chain joins TRBV19 and TRBJ1-5; a weak D match, TRBD1 (5 bases). The CDR3 is 13 residues long. V was cut by 7 bases and J by 5 bases, with 12 bases left in between. The V gene's germline CDR1 is LNHDA and CDR2 SQIVND (reference sequence). Here the CDR3 reads CASNYRIDQPQHF. The CDR3 coding sequence is TGTGCCAGTAATTACAGGATAGATCAGCCCCAGCATTTT.

This chain connects TRBV29-1 to TRBJ1-1; D possibly corresponds to TRBD1 (5 bases). V lost 6 bases to trimming and J lost 0 bases, with 14 bases between them. CDR1 is SQVTM, CDR2 ANQGSEA, per germline. CDR3 length equals 14 residues. CDR3: CSVGSWGMNTEAFF. For the CDR3, the DNA is TGCAGCGTGGGCTCGTGGGGCATGAACACTGAAGCTTTCTTT. Together with reference TRBV29-1 and TRBJ1-1, the CDR3 gives the full variable domain: SAVISQKPSRDICQRGTSLTIQCQVDSQVTMMFWYRQQPGQSLTLIATANQGSEATYESGFVIDKFPISRPNLTFSTLTVSNMSPEDSSIYLCSVGSWGMNTEAFFGQGTRLTVV.

With regard to this clone: Other DNA sequences in this sample translate to the same CDR3. The rearrangement joins TRBV5-1 to TRBJ1-3; TRBD1 might be the D (6 bases). Germline V CDR1 and CDR2: SGHRS, YFSETQ. The CDR3 is 15 amino acids. Trimming removed 0 bases at V and 2 bases at J, with 9 bases between. In DNA form, the CDR3 reads TGCGCCAGCAGCTTGGGTGCAGGGGCTGGAAACACCATATATTTT. Encoded protein: CASSLGAGAGNTIYF.

CDR3 protein: CASSPIDRALDEQFF. The CDR3 DNA follows: TGCGCCAGCAGCCCAATTGACAGGGCTCTGGATGAGCAGTTCTTC. The gene calls are TRBV5-1 and TRBJ2-1; 7 nucleotides agree with TRBD1. V lost 4 bases and J lost 8; bases outside the gene matches: 12. This CDR3 is built from 15 residues. Germline-derived CDR1 and CDR2 are SGHRS and YFSETQ.

The J gene is TRBJ2-5, the V gene TRBV30; TRBD1 is a possible D gene (5 bases). CDR3 size: 12 residues. Germline CDR1 GTSNPN, CDR2 SVGIG (reference sequence). Trimming stripped 4 bases from V and 1 base from J, with 7 bases between. The CDR3 protein is CAWKGPQETQYF. The CDR3 DNA follows: TGTGCCTGGAAGGGGCCCCAAGAGACCCAGTACTTC.

A single count supports this clone. J is TRBJ2-7 and V is TRBV30; no definite D call. CDR1 GTSNPN and CDR2 SVGIG come from the germline V gene (reference sequence). V dropped 3 bases and J dropped 6 bases, with 15 bases sitting between them. CDR3 length: 13 residues. The CDR3 loop reads CAWRPRSAGEQYF. CDR3 DNA: TGTGCCTGGAGACCCCGATCAGCAGGCGAGCAGTACTTC. Full variable domain (remainder filled in from reference TRBV30 and TRBJ2-7): SQTIHQWPATLVQPVGSPLSLECTVEGTSNPNLYWYRQAAGRGLQLLFYSVGIGQISSEVPQNLSASRPQDRQFILSSKKLLLSDSGFYLCAWRPRSAGEQYFGPGTRLTVT.

CDR3 bases: TGTGCCAGCAGCTTAGCGGGACAGGGGGCTATAGGGGAGCAGTTCTTC. As protein: CASSLAGQGAIGEQFF. The chain recombines TRBV7-3 with TRBJ2-1; TRBD1 agrees at 12 bases. The germline V gene has CDR1 SGHTA and CDR2 FQGTGA. The CDR3 is 16 amino acids. The ends lost 2 bases at V and 10 bases at J; junction bases unmatched: 9. The whole variable domain, filled in from reference TRBV7-3 and TRBJ2-1, reads GAGVSQTPSNKVTEKGKYVELRCDPISGHTALYWYRQSLGQGPEFLIYFQGTGAADDSGLPNDRFFAVRPEGSVSTLKIQRTERGDSAVYLCASSLAGQGAIGEQFFGPGTRLTVL.

This chain uses TRBV6-1 with TRBJ2-7; D is possibly TRBD1 (5 bases). Germline V gives CDR1 MNHNS, CDR2 SASEGT. The CDR3 sequence is 14 residues long. The V end lost 6 bases, the J end lost 4 bases, and 16 bases lay between the germline ends. CDR3 DNA: TGTGCCAGCAGCCTAGGGGCCCAGGGTTACGAGCAGTACTTC. Protein sequence: CASSLGAQGYEQYF.

V usage is TRBV6-4 and J usage is TRBJ1-6; maybe TRBD1 (5 bases). Trimming left V 4 bases short and J 7 bases short, with 11 bases between. In germline, CDR1 is MRHNA, CDR2 SNTAGT. The CDR3 length is 14 residues. The CDR3 DNA is TGTGCCAGCAGTGTTTCCCCAGGGAATTCACCCCTCCACTTT. Its translation is CASSVSPGNSPLHF.

The chain employs TRBV11-2 and TRBJ1-5; D remains unclear. V was cut by 1 base and J by 2 bases, with 6 bases left in between. The CDR3 is 14 residues long. Germline V lookup: CDR1 SGHAT, CDR2 FQNNGV. The CDR3 here is CASSLVAGNQPQHF. The CDR3 nucleotides are TGTGCCAGCAGCTTAGTTGCGGGCAATCAGCCCCAGCATTTT.

V usage is TRBV5-4 and J usage is TRBJ2-7; D is perhaps TRBD2 (6 bases). CDR1 SGHNT and CDR2 YYREEE come from the germline V gene (reference sequence). CDR3 length equals 14 residues. V gave up 0 bases and J gave up 8 bases, with 15 bases separating them. This CDR3 is CASSLGGAVLQQYF. CDR3 nucleotides: TGTGCCAGCAGCTTGGGCGGGGCCGTTCTACAGCAGTACTTC. Complete variable domain (other parts from reference TRBV5-4 and TRBJ2-7): ETGVTQSPTHLIKTRGQQVTLRCSSQSGHNTVSWYQQALGQGPQFIFQYYREEENGRGNFPPRFSGLQFPNYSSELNVNALELDDSALYLCASSLGGAVLQQYFGPGTRLTVT.

This clone was seen a handful of times. This chain uses TRBV6-1 with TRBJ1-5; D uncertain. The CDR3 length is 14 residues. V gave up 3 bases and J gave up 10 bases, with 16 bases separating them. Per germline, CDR1 MNHNS and CDR2 SASEGT. The CDR3 DNA sequence: TGTGCCAGCAGTGATCTGGCAGGCCGACAACCCCAGCATTTT. Translating gives CASSDLAGRQPQHF.